The clone carrying this TCR beta chain was seen a single time. The V gene's germline CDR1 is SGHRS and CDR2 YFSETQ. The CDR3 spans 14 residues. V was pared by 0 bases and J by 5 bases, with 11 bases between. Sequenced by immunoSEQ multiplex PCR; TCRdb stores in-frame clones only, minus some. The data show a few million clones, with around nine tenths seen just once and 0.14% held by the top ten. These data come from a study of shared clonotypes between healthy human individuals. The chain combines TRBV5-1 with TRBJ1-2, with no clear D. The sequence came from a man aged 18 to 30 in good health. The specimen sequenced was naive CD4+ T cells sorted from blood. Stated subset: CD45RA+ positively selected. The CDR3 is CASSLEWGRYGYTF. In nucleotides, the CDR3 is TGCGCCAGCAGCTTGGAATGGGGTAGATATGGCTACACCTTC.